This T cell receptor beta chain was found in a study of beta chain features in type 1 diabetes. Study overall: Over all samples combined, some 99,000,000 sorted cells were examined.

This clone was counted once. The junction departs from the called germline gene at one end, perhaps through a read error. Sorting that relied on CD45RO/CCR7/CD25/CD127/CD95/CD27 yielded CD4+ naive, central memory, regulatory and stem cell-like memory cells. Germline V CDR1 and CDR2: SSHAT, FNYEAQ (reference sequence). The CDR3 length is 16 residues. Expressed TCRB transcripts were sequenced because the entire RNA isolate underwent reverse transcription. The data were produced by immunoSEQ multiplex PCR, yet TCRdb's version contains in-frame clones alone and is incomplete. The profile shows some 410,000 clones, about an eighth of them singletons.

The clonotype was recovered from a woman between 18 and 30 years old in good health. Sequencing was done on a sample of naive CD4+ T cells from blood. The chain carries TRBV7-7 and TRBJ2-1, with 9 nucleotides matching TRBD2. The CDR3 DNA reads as TGTGCTAGCAGCTTAGTCGCGGGAGGGCCCTACAATGAGCAGTTCTTC. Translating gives CASSLVAGGPYNEQFF.